This is a list of T cell receptor beta chains from one sample in a study of blood T cell repertoires in COVID-19. Clones were sequenced by immunoSEQ multiplex PCR, and TCRdb holds only the in-frame ones, with some missing. This sample has 250,000 or so clones; about 91% occur once, and the top ten carry around 6.6%. Sequencing used peripheral blood. Receptor source: a woman younger than 45 with COVID-19, enrolled during active disease. Each CDR3 is given with its conserved first and last residue. D genes are given only for firm matches. Size values are once, few and many counts, or a class for expanded clones, and some rows have none.

clone size,D gene,J gene,CDR3 length,V gene,CDR3 protein,CDR3 DNA
-,TRBD1,TRBJ2-3,14,TRBV7-2,CASSTGYSPDTQYF,TGTGCCAGCTCGACAGGGTATTCGCCAGATACGCAGTATTTT
once,-,TRBJ1-1,14,TRBV11-3,CASSSTGFDTEAFF,TGTGCCAGCAGTTCAACAGGGTTCGACACTGAAGCTTTCTTT
-,TRBD1,TRBJ2-2,17,TRBV4-3,CASSQDEGDRVTGELFF,TGCGCCAGCAGCCAAGATGAGGGGGACAGGGTCACCGGGGAGCTGTTTTTT
-,-,TRBJ1-6,15,TRBV5-1,CASSFWEGGNSPLHF,TGCGCCAGCAGCTTTTGGGAGGGGGGAAATTCACCCCTCCACTTT
-,-,TRBJ1-1,15,TRBV4-3,CASSPSGAQNTEAFF,TGCGCCAGCAGCCCCTCTGGGGCGCAGAACACTGAAGCTTTCTTT
-,-,TRBJ1-6,13,TRBV7-2,CASSPTSQSPLHF,TGTGCCAGCAGCCCCACCTCACAGTCACCCCTCCACTTT
-,-,TRBJ1-1,13,TRBV19,CASSWGRNTEAFF,TGTGCCAGTAGCTGGGGGCGGAACACTGAAGCTTTCTTT
-,-,TRBJ1-1,12,TRBV11-2,CASSLVPGSQFF,TGTGCCAGCAGCTTAGTTCCCGGGTCCCAATTCTTT
few,-,TRBJ1-2,13,TRBV12-3/TRBV12-4,CASSAGIPYGYTF,TGTGCCAGCAGTGCAGGGATCCCCTATGGCTACACCTTC
-,-,TRBJ1-3,14,TRBV5-1,CASSSDISGNTIYF,TGCGCCAGCAGCTCTGACATCTCTGGAAACACCATATATTTT
-,-,TRBJ1-5,12,TRBV10-3,CAIAGNNQPQHF,TGTGCCATCGCCGGGAACAATCAGCCCCAGCATTTT
-,TRBD1,TRBJ1-1,15,TRBV27,CASSPNVPGQGRAFF,TGTGCCAGCAGTCCGAACGTCCCGGGACAGGGAAGGGCTTTCTTT
-,-,TRBJ2-7,11,TRBV7-9,CASLGGVEQYF,TGTGCCAGCCTAGGGGGTGTCGAGCAGTACTTC
once,TRBD2,TRBJ2-7,12,TRBV28,CASNRGDYEQYF,TGTGCCAGCAACCGGGGGGACTACGAGCAGTACTTC
once,TRBD1,TRBJ2-3,15,TRBV30,CAWSSGQGETDTQYF,TGTGCCTGGAGTTCCGGACAGGGAGAGACAGATACGCAGTATTTT
few,TRBD1,TRBJ1-6,13,TRBV4-1,CASRSPQGVPLHF,TGCGCCAGCCGCTCCCCACAGGGGGTACCCCTCCACTTT
once,TRBD2,TRBJ2-2,16,TRBV10-3,CAISQLAGSNTGELFF,TGTGCCATCAGCCAGCTAGCGGGCTCGAACACCGGGGAGCTGTTTTTT
-,-,TRBJ1-2,12,TRBV28,CASSLTGYGYTF,TGTGCCAGCAGTTTAACGGGATATGGCTACACCTTC
-,-,TRBJ2-3,13,TRBV2,CASDLGPIDTQYF,TGTGCCAGCGACCTGGGCCCAATAGATACGCAGTATTTT
-,TRBD1,TRBJ2-7,14,TRBV7-2,CASSLETGLYEQYF,TGTGCCAGCAGCTTGGAGACAGGGCTGTACGAGCAGTACTTC
-,TRBD1,TRBJ1-1,15,TRBV19,CASRPRDRGNTEAFF,TGTGCCAGTAGACCCCGGGACAGGGGGAACACTGAAGCTTTCTTT
-,TRBD1,TRBJ1-5,15,TRBV18,CASSRNGQGGQPQHF,TGTGCCAGCTCACGGAACGGACAGGGCGGTCAGCCCCAGCATTTT
-,TRBD2,TRBJ2-3,18,TRBV19,CASSIWRGGLSRTDTQYF,TGTGCCAGTAGTATTTGGCGGGGGGGCCTTAGTAGAACAGATACGCAGTATTTT
-,-,TRBJ2-1,15,TRBV5-4,CASSLVPGLAHEQFF,TGTGCCAGCAGCTTGGTACCTGGGCTAGCCCATGAGCAGTTCTTC
-,TRBD1,TRBJ1-1,14,TRBV10-2,CASSDGTGGTEAFF,TGCGCCAGCAGTGATGGAACAGGGGGCACTGAAGCTTTCTTT
-,TRBD2,TRBJ2-3,17,TRBV7-2,CASSAVVAGGETDTQYF,TGTGCCAGCAGCGCGGTCGTAGCGGGAGGTGAGACAGATACGCAGTATTTT
-,-,TRBJ2-1,13,TRBV10-1,CASSESGVNEQFF,TGCGCCAGCAGTGAGTCCGGGGTCAATGAGCAGTTCTTC
-,TRBD1,TRBJ1-4,14,TRBV27,CASGRTGVDEKLFF,TGTGCCAGCGGCCGGACAGGGGTGGATGAAAAACTGTTTTTT
-,TRBD1,TRBJ1-6,14,TRBV28,CASITGGEGSPLHF,TGTGCCAGCATTACAGGGGGGGAAGGATCACCCCTCCACTTT
-,TRBD2,TRBJ2-6,20,TRBV28,CASSPPPGSGGGSGANVLTF,TGTGCCAGCAGCCCACCTCCGGGGTCGGGAGGGGGCTCTGGGGCCAACGTCCTGACTTTC
-,-,TRBJ2-1,15,TRBV29-1,CSAGRDILTYNEQFF,TGCAGCGCCGGACGGGACATTCTAACCTACAATGAGCAGTTCTTC
-,-,TRBJ2-1,16,TRBV3-1/TRBV3-2,CASSQGAGLGYNEQFF,TGTGCCAGCAGCCAAGGAGCGGGCCTTGGCTACAATGAGCAGTTCTTC
-,-,TRBJ1-5,16,TRBV19,CASMVRDSVSNQPQHF,TGTGCCAGTATGGTCCGTGACAGTGTTAGCAATCAGCCCCAGCATTTT
-,-,TRBJ2-3,14,TRBV5-1,CASSSSGREDTQYF,TGCGCCAGCAGCTCATCGGGAAGGGAAGATACGCAGTATTTT
-,-,TRBJ2-1,13,TRBV11-3,CASSSLGVGEQFF,TGTGCCAGCAGCTCTCTCGGGGTCGGTGAGCAGTTCTTC
-,-,TRBJ1-1,15,TRBV6-4,CASSDSISADTEAFF,TGTGCCAGCAGTGACTCCATCTCGGCGGACACTGAAGCTTTCTTT
-,-,TRBJ1-6,14,TRBV11-2,CASSLAGWNSPLHF,TGTGCCAGCAGCTTAGCGGGGTGGAATTCACCCCTCCACTTT